This T cell receptor beta chain was sequenced for a study of control samples from healthy donors and cancer patients. The CDR3 is made up of 14 amino acids. The germline V gene has CDR1 SGHRS and CDR2 YFSETQ. V dropped 3 bases and J dropped 1 base, with 11 bases sitting between them. The protocol was immunoSEQ multiplex PCR, while the TCRdb copy is restricted to in-frame clones and leaves out a portion. The data contain over 120,000 clones, approximately 91% of them singletons. Sequenced input: blood. The J gene is TRBJ2-7, the V gene TRBV5-1; D not certain. The sequence was collected from a man in his thirties or forties in good health. The CDR3 nucleotides read TGCGCCAGCAGCTGGAATCCAGTATCCTACGAGCAGTACTTC. Its translation is CASSWNPVSYEQYF.